This T cell receptor (beta chain) was retrieved from a study of early T cells in non-severe SARS-CoV-2 infection (dated by TCRdb to 2020 to 2023). General notes on the study: Because TCR sequencing relied on bulk RNA taken from unsorted whole blood, pairing of alpha and beta chains was not possible. Study-wide findings and limitations: Matching against VDJdb was skewed toward anti-spike CD8 responses, likely underestimated virus-specific expansions, and missed private and CD4 specificities.

This clonotype was picked up many times. Its recognized antigen is unknown. Per-nucleotide qualities are absent, and no much larger clonotype sits a single base away. According to the germline V gene, CDR1 reads MNHNS and CDR2 reads SASEGT. The CDR3 measures 13 amino acids from cysteine to phenylalanine. Only the CDR3 portion is preserved as DNA: 39 bases, with reading frame beginning at the first base. V loses 9 bases, J loses 3 bases, and the germline ends lie 14 bases apart. Library construction relied on 5' RACE. Sequenced on a NextSeq 500. To correct for sequencing error and PCR bias, the TCR library protocol tagged individual cDNA molecules with unique molecular identifiers. Sequencing covered both TCR alpha and beta chains, and within each sample the abundances of alpha and beta sequences were tightly co-correlated. Turning to the authors' computational methods: Decombinator V4 was used to annotate the V gene, J gene and CDR3 of the TCR sequences. TCRs were defined as expanded if a significant change between any two time points was detected under a Poisson model with p below 0.0001. TCR abundances were normalised to the total number of TCRs sequenced in each sample and reported as counts per million. TRAV1-2 paired with TRAJ12, TRAJ20 or TRAJ33 defined MAIT TCRs, while TRAV10 paired with TRAJ18 defined iNKT TCRs. VDJdb, accessed 1 November 2021, was searched for CMV, EBV and SARS-CoV-2 annotated TCRs, with TCRs annotated for multiple antigens excluded. TCRdb applied fastp at Q25 and MiXCR to the public reads, then kept only in-frame beta chains. Entries that share a CDR3 protein sequence are merged under the most common genes and DNA. The V and J calls, along with clone size, are taken from TCRdb and not from the paper's own processing. The sample table shows tens of thousands of distinct CDR3 sequences, and 5.5% to 7% are seen once. The ten largest clones represent roughly 4.5% of the sample.

Set within a cohort of healthcare workers in London, UK, this nested case-control study involved weekly PCR testing of nasopharyngeal swabs along with blood sampling. Healthcare workers were recruited between 23 and 31 March 2020, during the week of the UK lockdown, and were followed weekly for up to about 15 weeks. The receptor was derived from an adult who was a healthcare worker with PCR-confirmed SARS-CoV-2 infection or an uninfected control (not recorded which). Here the chain combines TRBV6-1 and TRBJ1-1, with no confident D gene call. Material: whole blood, obtained at baseline. The CDR3 loop reads CASPEQPHTEAFF. The nucleotide sequence is given as TGTGCCAGTCCAGAACAGCCCCACACTGAAGCTTTCTTT.